This record concerns one TCR beta chain sequence. The antigen remains undetermined. These data belong to a study of cytomegalovirus exposure and HLA in healthy donors. 13 Jbeta primers and 60 Vbeta primers were used for the PCR. Method: immunoSEQ multiplex PCR; TCRdb's copy keeps in-frame clones and lacks some. The sample has some 140,000 clones, roughly three quarters seen once. Whole-study findings and limits: Diagnosis of cytomegalovirus status made by the classifier reportedly showed high specificity and sensitivity. Association with HLA alleles at 0.05 false discovery rate was found for 17,000 or so TCR beta sequences in a later analysis. Follow-up analysis seemed to connect common viral pathogens with several of the most significant clusters identified. TCR beta chain V- and J-gene trimming was linked, in a later analysis, to a missense variant in DCLRE1C.

The CDR3 has 13 residues. From germline, CDR1 is KGHSH and CDR2 LQKENI. V lost 3 bases and J 1 base, leaving 6 bases between the germline ends. The TCR originated in a man younger than 30 in good health and CMV-seronegative. The V and J genes are TRBV18 and TRBJ1-1, with D uncertain. Sequencing used PBMCs. This CDR3 reads CASSPQKNTEAFF. As DNA, the CDR3 is TGTGCCAGCTCACCTCAAAAGAACACTGAAGCTTTCTTT.